The 24 T cell receptor beta chains in this list originate from one sample, sequenced in a study of radiotherapy plus CTLA-4 blockade in lung cancer. The data were produced by immunoSEQ multiplex PCR, yet TCRdb's version contains in-frame clones alone and is incomplete. The table records 45,000 to 60,000 clones, 70% to 80% of them present only once. The sequenced sample was peripheral blood, obtained from a patient treated with radiotherapy plus ipilimumab. The receptors originated from a human donor with non-small cell lung cancer who had a complete response to radiotherapy plus ipilimumab.

Written as DNA, the CDR3 is TGTGCCAGCTATCGTGGCTTCCAAGAGACCCAGTACTTC. Translated, it gives CASYRGFQETQYF. V and J are TRBV2 and TRBJ2-5; D is undetermined. The CDR3 spans 13 residues. With 8 bases removed from V and 1 base from J, the gap between germline ends came to 11 bases. Germline V gene lookup returns CDR1 SNHLY and CDR2 FYNNEI.

CDR3 sequence reads: CASSLGGPYYGYTF. The CDR3 DNA is TGCGCCAGCAGCTTGGGCGGCCCTTACTATGGCTACACCTTC. The V and J genes are TRBV5-1 and TRBJ1-2, with D hard to call. The CDR3 spans 14 residues. The V and J ends lost 0 bases and 3 bases respectively, with 9 bases between them. Germline V gene sequence: CDR1 SGHRS, CDR2 YFSETQ.

The chain carries TRBV2 and TRBJ1-4, with TRBD1 matching over 8 bases. V was pared by 8 bases and J by 7 bases, with 6 bases of the junction left unmatched. This CDR3 spans 13 amino acids. Germline CDR1 SNHLY, CDR2 FYNNEI. The CDR3 coding sequence is TGTGCCAGCGCGCAGGGGGCAGGTGAAAAACTGTTTTTT. Translated, it gives CASAQGAGEKLFF.

The chain carries TRBV19 and TRBJ2-2; maybe TRBD2 (5 bases). The ends were cut back, 2 bases at V and 0 bases at J, with 10 bases in the middle. Germline V CDR1 and CDR2: LNHDA, SQIVND (reference sequence). The CDR3 contains 16 residues. CDR3 in amino acids: CASSIISGANTGELFF. CDR3 DNA sequence: TGTGCCAGTAGTATAATCAGCGGCGCGAACACCGGGGAGCTGTTTTTT.

V gene TRBV7-2 combines with J gene TRBJ2-5, with a possible D match to TRBD1 (5 bases). The V and J ends lost 2 bases and 6 bases respectively, with 13 bases between them. CDR1 is SGHTA, CDR2 FQGNSA, per germline. This CDR3 has 14 amino acids. The CDR3 DNA follows: TGTGCCAGCAGCTTACAGGGTTTGGGTCAGACCCAGTACTTC. Residues: CASSLQGLGQTQYF.

V and J are TRBV5-4 and TRBJ2-1; weak D call: TRBD2 (7 bases). There are 18 residues in the CDR3. Trimming took off 4 bases at V and 5 bases at J, with 25 bases between the two ends. Per the germline V gene, CDR1 is SGHNT and CDR2 is YYREEE (reference sequence). The CDR3 region is CASSLLRGGGFRDNEQFF. CDR3 DNA sequence: TGTGCCAGCAGCCTACTGAGGGGGGGAGGATTTAGGGACAATGAGCAGTTCTTC. The complete variable domain, with remaining parts taken from reference TRBV5-4 and TRBJ2-1, reads ETGVTQSPTHLIKTRGQQVTLRCSSQSGHNTVSWYQQALGQGPQFIFQYYREEENGRGNFPPRFSGLQFPNYSSELNVNALELDDSALYLCASSLLRGGGFRDNEQFFGPGTRLTVL.

This clone turned up a few times. The J gene is TRBJ2-3, the V gene TRBV5-1; no definite D call. The CDR3 spans 15 residues. V shed 3 bases and J shed 5 bases, with 16 bases lying between them. CDR1 SGHRS and CDR2 YFSETQ come from the germline V gene. CDR3 sequence (DNA): TGCGCCAGCAGCTCAGGATCGTCTGTGGGAGATACGCAGTATTTT. It codes for CASSSGSSVGDTQYF. Filled out from reference TRBV5-1 and TRBJ2-3, the complete variable domain reads KAGVTQTPRYLIKTRGQQVTLSCSPISGHRSVSWYQQTPGQGLQFLFEYFSETQRNKGNFPGRFSGRQFSNSRSEMNVSTLELGDSALYLCASSSGSSVGDTQYFGPGTRLTVL.

The chain links TRBV4-3 to TRBJ1-6, with D possibly being TRBD1 (6 bases). The CDR3 is 15 residues long. Between the trimmed V and J ends, which lost 3 bases and 6 bases, there was a span of 12 bases. CDR1 LGHNA and CDR2 YSLEER come from the germline V gene. For the CDR3, the DNA is TGCGCCAGCAGCCAGGACGGGGGGCTTAATTCACCCCTCCACTTT. Translation: CASSQDGGLNSPLHF.

CDR3 DNA: TGTGCCAGTAGTATAGACCCGACTAGTTACGAGCAGTACTTC. This sequence encodes CASSIDPTSYEQYF. V is TRBV19 and J is TRBJ2-7, with D maybe TRBD2 (6 bases). V was clipped by 0 bases and J by 4 bases, with 10 bases between them. Germline CDR1 is LNHDA and CDR2 is SQIVND (reference sequence). There are 14 residues in the CDR3.

The rearrangement uses TRBV2 and TRBJ1-1; D perhaps matches TRBD1 (6 bases). V lost 7 bases and J 1 base, leaving 10 bases between the germline ends. Germline-derived CDR1 and CDR2 are SNHLY and FYNNEI. CDR3 size: 13 residues. CDR3 DNA: TGTGCCAGCAATGCGGGGGCGAACACTGAAGCTTTCTTT. Translation: CASNAGANTEAFF.

The chain links TRBV4-3 to TRBJ1-6; TRBD1 agrees at 9 bases. The CDR3 extends over 14 amino acids. V shed 4 bases and J 7 bases; nucleotides not matched to a gene: 2. CDR1 is LGHNA and CDR2 is YSLEER in the germline V gene. The CDR3: CASSRDRANSPLHF. DNA of the CDR3: TGCGCCAGCAGCCGGGACAGGGCGAATTCACCCCTCCACTTT.

The chain links TRBV5-4 to TRBJ2-1, with TRBD1 matching 8 bases. With V trimmed by 4 bases and J by 3 bases, 6 bases remained unmatched. CDR1 is SGHNT, CDR2 YYREEE, per germline (reference sequence). The CDR3 is 15 amino acids. Here the CDR3 DNA reads TGTGCCAGCAGCAAGGGACAGGCGAACTACAATGAGCAGTTCTTC. Its translation is CASSKGQANYNEQFF.

The rearrangement links TRBV11-2 to TRBJ1-2; D perhaps matches TRBD1 (6 bases). The CDR3 is 13 amino acids. Trimming removed 7 bases from V and 8 bases from J, with 17 bases in between. Germline CDR1 reads SGHAT; CDR2 reads FQNNGV. DNA for the CDR3: TGTGCCAGCAATCAGGGGAAGGTCCTCGGCTACACCTTC. This sequence encodes CASNQGKVLGYTF.

The rearrangement uses TRBV5-4 and TRBJ2-3; 9 nucleotides match TRBD2. CDR3 length: 14 residues. V lost 5 bases, J lost 3 bases, and 4 bases stayed unmatched. Germline CDR1 SGHNT, CDR2 YYREEE (reference sequence). CDR3 amino acids: CASRPGLATDTQYF. The DNA for the CDR3 is TGTGCCAGCAGGCCGGGACTAGCAACAGATACGCAGTATTTT.

The chain joins TRBV4-3 to TRBJ1-6, with D perhaps matching TRBD1 (6 bases). This CDR3 is built from 18 residues. The V and J ends lost 0 bases and 0 bases respectively, with 12 bases between them. The germline V gene has CDR1 LGHNA and CDR2 YSLEER. Written as DNA, the CDR3 is TGCGCCAGCAGCCAAGATGTCGGGGGGCGCTCCTATAATTCACCCCTCCACTTT. Its protein product is CASSQDVGGRSYNSPLHF.

The chain joins TRBV28 to TRBJ1-5; 8 bases are shared with TRBD1. Germline values: CDR1 MDHEN, CDR2 SYDVKM. The length of the CDR3 is 14 residues. The trim removed 6 bases at V and 8 bases at J, leaving 9 bases unmatched. The CDR3 DNA is TGTGCCAGCAGCCTGAGACAGGGGATCAAGCCCCAGCATTTT. It encodes CASSLRQGIKPQHF.

The CDR3 DNA reads TGTGCCAGCAGCTTCAGGACTGGTAATGAAAAACTGTTTTTT. Translation gives CASSFRTGNEKLFF. The V call is TRBV5-6, the J call TRBJ1-4; D is unclear. The CDR3 covers 14 residues. CDR1 and CDR2 (germline): SGHDT, YYEEEE. The V gene lost 2 bases and the J gene lost 4 bases, with 9 bases spanning the gap.

This clone has more than one count but fewer than ten. The chain recombines TRBV7-9 with TRBJ1-6, with D perhaps TRBD1 (5 bases). The length of the CDR3 is 14 residues. V lost 5 bases, J lost 7 bases, and 12 bases lay in between. Germline CDR1 reads SEHNR; CDR2 reads FQNEAQ (reference sequence). Here the CDR3 reads CASSPREGNSPLHF. CDR3 in DNA: TGTGCCAGCAGCCCCAGGGAGGGGAATTCACCCCTCCACTTT.

The genes are TRBV7-9 and TRBJ2-1; a possible D gene is TRBD2 (5 bases). The CDR3 sequence is 15 residues long. V was shortened by 8 bases and J by 2 bases, with 16 bases between the two germline ends. Germline loops: CDR1 SEHNR, CDR2 FQNEAQ (reference sequence). Here the CDR3 DNA reads TGTGCCAGCCCTGGCGGAGGACGTACCTACAATGAGCAGTTCTTC. Translated: CASPGGGRTYNEQFF. Together with reference TRBV7-9 and TRBJ2-1, the CDR3 gives the full variable domain: DTGVSQNPRHKITKRGQNVTFRCDPISEHNRLYWYRQTLGQGPEFLTYFQNEAQLEKSRLLSDRFSAERPKGSFSTLEIQRTEQGDSAMYLCASPGGGRTYNEQFFGPGTRLTVL.

The chain joins TRBV7-2 to TRBJ2-7; 7 bases fit TRBD1. Germline CDR1 and CDR2: SGHTA and FQGNSA. J lost 0 bases, V lost 3 bases, and 8 bases had no gene match. The CDR3 spans 16 residues. Here the CDR3 reads CASSFGQADISYEQYF. The CDR3 DNA reads as TGTGCCAGCAGCTTCGGACAGGCCGATATCTCCTACGAGCAGTACTTC.

The chain combines TRBV10-3 with TRBJ2-2; D gene uncertain. Germline-derived CDR1 and CDR2 are ENHRY and SYGVKD. The CDR3 contains 13 residues. The V end was cut by 4 bases, the J end by 5 bases, with 8 bases between. The DNA for the CDR3 is TGTGCCATCAGTGCTCATACTACCGGGGAGCTGTTTTTT. This translates into CAISAHTTGELFF.

The J gene is TRBJ2-7, the V gene TRBV7-2; perhaps TRBD1 as D (6 bases). V was trimmed by 3 bases and J by 9 bases, leaving 9 bases between them. This CDR3 spans 11 amino acids. CDR1 is SGHTA, CDR2 FQGNSA, per germline. CDR3 in amino acids: CASSLTGGQYF. The CDR3 nucleotides are TGTGCCAGCAGCTTGACAGGAGGGCAGTACTTC. The variable domain in full, completed from reference TRBV7-2 and TRBJ2-7, reads GAGVSQSPSNKVTEKGKDVELRCDPISGHTALYWYRQSLGQGLEFLIYFQGNSAPDKSGLPSDRFSAERTGGSVSTLTIQRTQQEDSAVYLCASSLTGGQYFGPGTRLTVT.

The V and J genes are TRBV7-9 and TRBJ1-2, with D uncertain. V gave up 1 base and J gave up 8 bases, with 17 bases separating them. CDR1 and CDR2 (germline): SEHNR, FQNEAQ (reference sequence). This CDR3 region has 15 residues. The CDR3, as DNA: TGTGCCAGCAGCTTAGATTGGGCCCAAACGGGGGGCTACACCTTC. It codes for CASSLDWAQTGGYTF.

CDR3 sequence (DNA): TGTGCCAGCAGCCCCGCGGGGAGTAATCAGCCCCAGCATTTT. Encoded protein: CASSPAGSNQPQHF. The chain links TRBV6-5 to TRBJ1-5; D remains ambiguous. Germline V gene lookup returns CDR1 MNHEY and CDR2 SVGAGI. There are 14 residues in the CDR3. The V gene lost 6 bases and the J gene lost 4 bases, with 13 bases spanning the gap.